Below, 20 T cell receptor beta chains from the same sample are listed, as sequenced in a study of regulatory T cells in long-lasting Graves disease (dated by TCRdb to the early 2020s). This sample's time point label indicates: newly diagnosed GD, antithyroid drugs for less than 3 months. For both TCR sequencing and RNA sequencing, RNA was extracted from PBMCs using TRIzol. The library was made by multiplex PCR. Reads for this sample came from an Illumina HiSeq 4000. iRepertoire HTBI primers and Arm-PCR amplification of CDR3 regions were used to construct TCR beta libraries. Clones were called with MiXCR by TCRdb after fastp trimmed the public reads at Q25, and only in-frame beta chains were retained. Each CDR3 protein gets just one entry, which takes the most common genes and DNA from the rows behind it. The sample profile shows 530,000 or so distinct CDR3 sequences; about 15% of them were found once. 12% of the sample is in the top ten clones.

In addition, the sample was reused for a study of T cells in Graves' hyperthyroidism and ophthalmopathy.

Sample: peripheral blood mononuclear cells (PBMCs), taken at new diagnosis, from a patient treated with antithyroid drugs. The receptors shown here come from a man between 18 and 29 years old with Graves disease. Donor details come from another sample of the same person, matched by shared clones.

This sequence joins TRBV6-2 or TRBV6-3 and TRBJ1-5; 7 bases fit TRBD1. Germline V gives CDR1 MNHEY, CDR2 SVGEGT. Trimming at V came to 7 bases and at J to 0 bases, leaving 12 bases not matched to a gene. The CDR3 runs 17 residues. CDR3: CASKGGRGSNSNQPQHF. As DNA, the CDR3 is TGTGCCAGCAAAGGGGGCCGCGGGTCTAATAGCAATCAGCCCCAGCATTTT.

This clonotype was counted many times. The gene calls are TRBV2 and TRBJ2-5; TRBD2 agrees at 8 bases. The CDR3 consists of 15 residues. The germline CDR1 and CDR2 sequences are SNHLY and FYNNEI. Germline trimming cut 4 bases from V and 5 bases from J; bases unmatched to any gene: 9. CDR3 coding DNA: TGTGCCAGCAGTGCGGCCGGGAGGGCCGTTGAGACCCAGTACTTC. As protein: CASSAAGRAVETQYF.

There are a few counts of this clonotype. The rearrangement joins TRBV27 to TRBJ1-4; possibly TRBD1 for D (6 bases). This CDR3 comprises 18 residues. V was pared by 4 bases and J by 7 bases, with 25 bases between. Germline V gives CDR1 MNHEY, CDR2 SMNVEV (reference sequence). CDR3 sequence: CASSYHLRQVSFCEKLFF. The CDR3 DNA sequence: TGTGCCAGCAGTTATCACCTCCGACAGGTTTCATTTTGTGAAAAACTGTTTTTT.

Note on this clonotype: An end of the junction does not agree with germline; a read error may underlie this. The rearrangement uses TRBV11-3 and TRBJ2-1; D is possibly TRBD2 (6 bases). The CDR3 is 17 residues long. Germline V lookup: CDR1 SGHNT, CDR2 YENEEA. In DNA, the CDR3 is TGCGCCAGCAGCCTCCCCGGGCGGGGACGGATCTACAATGAGCAGTTCTTC. As protein: CASSLPGRGRIYNEQFF.

This clonotype was counted many times. The J gene is TRBJ2-2, the V gene TRBV15; D is unresolved. With 0 bases removed from V and 6 bases from J, the gap between germline ends came to 8 bases. Germline V gene lookup returns CDR1 LNHNV and CDR2 YYDKDF (reference sequence). This CDR3 spans 14 amino acids. Here the CDR3 reads CATSRDWAAGELFF. DNA of the CDR3: TGTGCCACCAGCAGAGATTGGGCGGCCGGGGAGCTGTTTTTT.

This clonotype was seen a few times. The chain recombines TRBV5-1 with TRBJ2-7, with 7 bases identical to TRBD1. The V segment lost 8 bases and the J segment 2 bases; nucleotides outside the gene matches: 10. The CDR3 has 14 amino acids. The germline gives CDR1 SGHRS, CDR2 YFSETQ. For the CDR3, the DNA is TGCGCCAGGAAACTCGACAGGGATGCCTACGAGCAGTACTTC. Protein sequence: CARKLDRDAYEQYF.

This clonotype was seen repeatedly, ten times or more. The V gene is TRBV30, the J gene TRBJ1-3, with no clear D. This CDR3 comprises 14 residues. CDR1 is GTSNPN and CDR2 is SVGIG in the germline V gene (reference sequence). V was clipped by 1 base and J by 0 bases, with 7 bases between them. The CDR3 DNA is TGTGCCTGGAGTGAGGGATACTCTGGAAACACCATATATTTT. Its protein product is CAWSEGYSGNTIYF.

This clonotype was observed once. V gene TRBV6-1 combines with J gene TRBJ1-4, with 9 bases that match TRBD1. The CDR3 has 16 amino acids. With 0 bases clipped from V and 7 bases from J, the junction kept 6 bases outside the gene matches. CDR1 and CDR2 from the germline V gene are MNHNS and SASEGT. The CDR3 sequence is CASSEALGTGSEKLFF. CDR3 coding DNA: TGTGCCAGCAGTGAAGCGCTTGGGACAGGGAGTGAAAAACTGTTTTTT.

V usage is TRBV12-3 or TRBV12-4 and J usage is TRBJ2-2; the match to TRBD2 covers 13 bases. The CDR3 has 16 residues. The V segment lost 5 bases and the J segment 3 bases; nucleotides outside the gene matches: 3. DNA for the CDR3: TGTGCCAGCAGTGGAGGACTAGCGGGAGACACCGGGGAGCTGTTTTTT. It yields the protein CASSGGLAGDTGELFF.

This clonotype showed up just a few times. The chain recombines TRBV5-1 with TRBJ1-4; TRBD1 is a possible D gene (5 bases). The CDR3 is 15 residues long. Trimming removed 4 bases at V and 3 bases at J, with 13 bases between. Germline values: CDR1 SGHRS, CDR2 YFSETQ. In DNA, the CDR3 is TGCGCCAGCAGCCCTGGGGACGGTCCTAATGAAAAACTGTTTTTT. It yields the protein CASSPGDGPNEKLFF. Combining the CDR3 with reference TRBV5-1 and TRBJ1-4 gives the whole variable domain KAGVTQTPRYLIKTRGQQVTLSCSPISGHRSVSWYQQTPGQGLQFLFEYFSETQRNKGNFPGRFSGRQFSNSRSEMNVSTLELGDSALYLCASSPGDGPNEKLFFGSGTQLSVL.

This clonotype was observed a handful of times. This chain joins TRBV12-3 or TRBV12-4 and TRBJ1-1, with 10 bases identical to TRBD1. Trimming took 3 bases from V and 1 from J; bases not matched to a gene: 8. The CDR3 covers 17 residues. CDR3 loop: CASSFGVRDRGNTEAFF. The CDR3 bases are TGTGCCAGCAGTTTTGGCGTCCGGGACAGGGGGAACACTGAAGCTTTCTTT.

About this clonotype: A read error is the likely source, as a far larger clone sits one nucleotide away. V gene TRBV11-2 combines with J gene TRBJ2-1, with TRBD1 as a possible D gene (5 bases). Trimming took 6 bases from V and 10 from J, leaving 13 bases between them. The germline V gene encodes CDR1 SGHAT and CDR2 FQNNGV. The CDR3 sequence is 12 residues long. The CDR3 coding sequence is TGTGCCAGCAGTCGTCAGGGCTACGAGCAGTTCTTC. It encodes CASSRQGYEQFF.

Many counts were recorded for this clonotype. The chain recombines TRBV7-2 with TRBJ2-1; 8 positions match TRBD2. The CDR3 contains 15 residues. The V and J ends lost 5 bases and 6 bases, in that order; junction bases with no gene match: 9. CDR1 and CDR2 (germline): SGHTA, FQGNSA. The CDR3 nucleotides read TGTGCCAGCAGCCCCGGACTAGCCCCGCCCAATGAGCAGTTCTTC. Translating it yields CASSPGLAPPNEQFF.

This clonotype was counted a few times. The genes are TRBV27 and TRBJ1-1; D gene uncertain. The V end lost 0 bases, the J end lost 1 base, and 12 bases lay between the germline ends. Germline CDR1 is MNHEY and CDR2 is SMNVEV (reference sequence). This CDR3 has 16 residues. CDR3 sequence: CASSLSVLGSNTEAFF. Written as DNA, the CDR3 is TGTGCCAGCAGTTTATCTGTCCTGGGCTCGAACACTGAAGCTTTCTTT.

The chain carries TRBV5-1 and TRBJ2-5, with D maybe TRBD2 (5 bases). V was shortened by 7 bases and J by 0 bases, with 10 bases between the two germline ends. CDR1 SGHRS and CDR2 YFSETQ come from the germline V gene. The CDR3 consists of 13 residues. CDR3 residues: CASRDPYQETQYF. The CDR3 DNA is TGCGCCAGCCGGGATCCGTACCAAGAGACCCAGTACTTC.

This clonotype was detected many times. V and J are TRBV7-9 and TRBJ2-7, with 15 bases fitting TRBD2. The ends lost 3 bases at V and 7 bases at J; junction bases unmatched: 4. In germline, CDR1 is SEHNR, CDR2 FQNEAQ (reference sequence). This CDR3 comprises 15 residues. DNA for the CDR3: TGTGCCAGCAGCTTGGGACTAGCGGGAGGACGTGAGCAGTACTTC. It codes for CASSLGLAGGREQYF.

The chain is built from TRBV20-1 and TRBJ2-7; D uncertain. Trimming pared 3 bases from V and 0 bases from J, leaving 12 bases between. Germline V gene sequence: CDR1 DFQATT, CDR2 SNEGSKA (reference sequence). The CDR3 has 14 amino acids. The CDR3 loop is CSARDVSSSYEQYF. CDR3 sequence (DNA): TGCAGTGCTAGGGACGTCTCCAGCTCCTACGAGCAGTACTTC.

The table lists this clonotype with many counts. The chain links TRBV12-3 or TRBV12-4 to TRBJ1-5; TRBD1 is a possible D gene (5 bases). Trimming pared 2 bases from V and 5 bases from J, leaving 13 bases between. This CDR3 contains 15 residues. The DNA of the CDR3 is TGTGCCAGCAGTTTATCTCCGGGGGGGTATCAGCCCCAGCATTTT. Translated: CASSLSPGGYQPQHF.

This clonotype was found many times. This rearrangement joins TRBV7-9 to TRBJ2-3; no clear D. Germline V gene data show CDR1 as SEHNR and CDR2 as FQNEAQ (reference sequence). There are 16 residues in the CDR3. V was cut by 5 bases and J by 0 bases, with 15 bases left in between. The CDR3 DNA is TGTGCCAGCAGCCGCGGTTTGGCGACTAGCACAGATACGCAGTATTTT. Translating it yields CASSRGLATSTDTQYF.

This clonotype was seen repeatedly, ten times or more. V gene TRBV27 combines with J gene TRBJ1-1, with 7 bases that match TRBD1. The length of the CDR3 is 15 residues. Germline CDR1 reads MNHEY; CDR2 reads SMNVEV (reference sequence). Trimming removed 3 bases from V and 0 bases from J; junction bases left unmatched: 4. This CDR3 is CASSFTGQLNTEAFF. CDR3 DNA: TGTGCCAGCAGTTTCACGGGACAGCTGAACACTGAAGCTTTCTTT.